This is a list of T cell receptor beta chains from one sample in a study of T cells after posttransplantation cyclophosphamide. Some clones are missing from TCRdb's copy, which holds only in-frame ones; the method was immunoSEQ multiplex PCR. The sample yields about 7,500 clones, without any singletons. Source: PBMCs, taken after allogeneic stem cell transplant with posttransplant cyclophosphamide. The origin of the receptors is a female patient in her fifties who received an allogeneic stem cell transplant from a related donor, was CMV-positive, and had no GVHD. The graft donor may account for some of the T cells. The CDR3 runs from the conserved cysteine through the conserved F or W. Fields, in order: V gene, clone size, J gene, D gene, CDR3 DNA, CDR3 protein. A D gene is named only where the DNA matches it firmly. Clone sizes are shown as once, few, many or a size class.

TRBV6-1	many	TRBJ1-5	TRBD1	TGTGCCAGCACCCCGGGACAGGCCAATCAGCCCCAGCATTTT	CASTPGQANQPQHF
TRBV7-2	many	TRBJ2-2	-	TGTGCCAGCAGCTCTCCGTGGCAGGCGAACACCGGGGAGCTGTTTTTT	CASSSPWQANTGELFF
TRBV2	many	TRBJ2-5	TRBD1	TGTGCCAGCACGGGAACAGGGGGAGAGACCCAGTACTTC	CASTGTGGETQYF
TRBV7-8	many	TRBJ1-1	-	TGTGCCAGCAGCTCGTCCAGGACTGTCAACACTGAAGCTTTCTTT	CASSSSRTVNTEAFF
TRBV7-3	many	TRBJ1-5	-	TGTGCCAGCAGTCCCCTCTCCAGGCAGGGCAATCAGCCCCAGCATTTT	CASSPLSRQGNQPQHF
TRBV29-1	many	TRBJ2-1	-	TGCAGCGTTGACGTGCTATATGATGAGCAGTTCTTC	CSVDVLYDEQFF
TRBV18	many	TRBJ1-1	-	TGTGCCAGCTCACCTGGACATAACACTGAAGCTTTCTTT	CASSPGHNTEAFF
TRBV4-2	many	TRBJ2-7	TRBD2	TGTGCCAGCAGCCGAGAGCAGGGAGAGGCTAGCGGGAGGATACACGAGCAGTACTTC	CASSREQGEASGRIHEQYF
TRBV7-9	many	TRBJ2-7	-	TGTGCCAGCAGCGCCGGACACCCCTACGAGCAGTACTTC	CASSAGHPYEQYF
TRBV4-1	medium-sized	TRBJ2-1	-	TGCGCCAGCAGCCCCGGACGGACAAATGAGCAGTTCTTC	CASSPGRTNEQFF
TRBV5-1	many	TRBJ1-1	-	TGCGCCAGCAGCTACGGGGGGCCTAACACTGAAGCTTTCTTT	CASSYGGPNTEAFF
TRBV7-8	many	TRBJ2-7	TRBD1	TGTGCCAGCAGCTTAGACTTTCTCCGGACAGGCTACGAGCAGTACTTC	CASSLDFLRTGYEQYF
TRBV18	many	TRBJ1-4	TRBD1	TGTGCCAGCTCACCAGCGACAGGGCTTGATGAAAAACTGTTTTTT	CASSPATGLDEKLFF
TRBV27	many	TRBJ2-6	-	TGTGCCAGCAGTTCCCCACAGGGCGCTGGGGCCAACGTCCTGACTTTC	CASSSPQGAGANVLTF
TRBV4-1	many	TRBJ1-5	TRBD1	TGCGCCAGCAGCCAAGCGGGACAGAGCTCGATAGCTAATCAGCCCCAGCATTTT	CASSQAGQSSIANQPQHF
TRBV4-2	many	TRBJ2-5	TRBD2	TGTGCCAGCAGCCCCTCACGAGGACTAGTGGGGACCCAGTACTTC	CASSPSRGLVGTQYF
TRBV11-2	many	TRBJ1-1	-	TGTGCCAGCAGCCCTACCCGGGGATCCACTGAAGCTTTCTTT	CASSPTRGSTEAFF
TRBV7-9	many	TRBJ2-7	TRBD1	TGTGCCAGCAGCTTAGCTGACAGGGTCGAGCAGTACTTC	CASSLADRVEQYF
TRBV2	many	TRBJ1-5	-	TGTGCCAGCAGGACAGAGGGCAATCAGCCCCAGCATTTT	CASRTEGNQPQHF
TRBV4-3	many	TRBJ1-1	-	TGCGCCAGCAGCCAAGGCCTATTCCGGGGGGGGGCTGAAGCTTTCTTT	CASSQGLFRGGAEAFF
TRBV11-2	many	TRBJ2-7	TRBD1	TGTGCCAGCAGCTTAGGTGGGACAGGGGGCGACGAGCAGTACTTC	CASSLGGTGGDEQYF
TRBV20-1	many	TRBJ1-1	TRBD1	TGCAGTGCTATCGACAGGGTTGAAGCTTTCTTT	CSAIDRVEAFF
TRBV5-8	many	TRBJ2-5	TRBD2	TGTGCCAGCAGCTTGGGACTAGCGGGAGTCGGAGAGACCCAGTACTTC	CASSLGLAGVGETQYF
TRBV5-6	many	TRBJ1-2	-	TGTGCCAGCAGTCCTAGATCCGGAGGCTACACCTTC	CASSPRSGGYTF
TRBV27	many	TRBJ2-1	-	TGTGCCAGCAGTTTATCGGGAAGCGGAGACTCCTACAATGAGCAGTTCTTC	CASSLSGSGDSYNEQFF
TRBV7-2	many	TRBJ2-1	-	TGTGCCAGCAGCTTAAGGTCTTACTCCTACAATGAGCAGTTCTTC	CASSLRSYSYNEQFF
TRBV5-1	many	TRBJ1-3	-	TGCGCCAGCAGCTGGCAACAGGGAACTGGAAACACCATATATTTT	CASSWQQGTGNTIYF
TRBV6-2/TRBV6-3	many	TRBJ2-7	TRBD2	TGTGCCAGCAGTGCGACTAGCGGGGACTACGAGCAGTACTTC	CASSATSGDYEQYF
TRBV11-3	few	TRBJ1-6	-	TGTGCCAGCAGCTCGCGACAACATTCACCCCTCCACTTT	CASSSRQHSPLHF
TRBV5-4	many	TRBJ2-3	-	TGTGCCAGCAGCCCCGTGTATCAGGGGGGAGACGATAATACGCAGTATTTT	CASSPVYQGGDDNTQYF
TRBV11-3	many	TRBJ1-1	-	TGTGCCAGCAGCTTACAAACGGGCACTGAAGCTTTCTTT	CASSLQTGTEAFF
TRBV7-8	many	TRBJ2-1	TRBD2	TGTGCCAGCAGCCGACTCGGGACTAGCTCCTACAATGAGCAGTTCTTC	CASSRLGTSSYNEQFF
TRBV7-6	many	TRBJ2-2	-	TGTGCCAGCAGCTCCCCCGTAGTTACCGGGGAGCTGTTTTTT	CASSSPVVTGELFF
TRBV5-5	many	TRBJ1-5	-	TGTGCCAGCAGCTTGGCCCCAGGGGCCCAGCAGCCCCAGCATTTT	CASSLAPGAQQPQHF
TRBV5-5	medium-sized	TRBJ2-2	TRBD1	TGTGCCAGCTACCTACCAGGACAGGGGTCTAACACCGGGGAGCTGTTTTTT	CASYLPGQGSNTGELFF